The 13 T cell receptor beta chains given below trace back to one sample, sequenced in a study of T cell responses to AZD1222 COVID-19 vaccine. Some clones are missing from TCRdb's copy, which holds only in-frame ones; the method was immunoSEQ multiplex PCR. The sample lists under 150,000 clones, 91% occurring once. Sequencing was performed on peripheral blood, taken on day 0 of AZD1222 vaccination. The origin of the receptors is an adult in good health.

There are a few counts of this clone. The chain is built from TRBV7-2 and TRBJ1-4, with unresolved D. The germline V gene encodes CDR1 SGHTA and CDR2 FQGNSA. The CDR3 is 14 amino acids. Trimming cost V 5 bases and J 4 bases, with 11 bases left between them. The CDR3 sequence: CASSPRMGNEKLFF. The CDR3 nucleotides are TGTGCCAGCAGCCCAAGGATGGGTAATGAAAAACTGTTTTTT.

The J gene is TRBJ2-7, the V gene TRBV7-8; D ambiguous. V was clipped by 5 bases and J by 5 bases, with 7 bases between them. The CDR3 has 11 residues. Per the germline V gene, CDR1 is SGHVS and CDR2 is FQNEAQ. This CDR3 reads CASSHLHEQYF. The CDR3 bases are TGTGCCAGCAGCCATCTTCACGAGCAGTACTTC.

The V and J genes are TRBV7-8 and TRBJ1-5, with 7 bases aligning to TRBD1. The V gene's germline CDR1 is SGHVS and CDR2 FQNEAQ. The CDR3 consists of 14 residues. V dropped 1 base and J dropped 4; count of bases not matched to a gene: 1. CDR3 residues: CASSLGTGNQPQHF. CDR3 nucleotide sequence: TGTGCCAGCAGCTTAGGGACAGGAAATCAGCCCCAGCATTTT.

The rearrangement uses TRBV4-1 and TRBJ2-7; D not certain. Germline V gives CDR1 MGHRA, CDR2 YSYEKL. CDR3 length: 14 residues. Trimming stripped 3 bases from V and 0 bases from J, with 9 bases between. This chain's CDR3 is CASSHVGASYEQYF. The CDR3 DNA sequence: TGCGCCAGCAGCCATGTCGGAGCCTCCTACGAGCAGTACTTC.

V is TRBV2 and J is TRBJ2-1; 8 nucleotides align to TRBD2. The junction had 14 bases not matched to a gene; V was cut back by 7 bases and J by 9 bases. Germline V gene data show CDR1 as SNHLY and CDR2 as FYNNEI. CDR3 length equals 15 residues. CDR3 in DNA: TGTGCCAGCATCGCGAGGGGCGGGAGGAGTAGTGAGCAGTTCTTC. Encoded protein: CASIARGGRSSEQFF. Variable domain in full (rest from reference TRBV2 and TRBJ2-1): EPEVTQTPSHQVTQMGQEVILRCVPISNHLYFYWYRQILGQKVEFLVSFYNNEISEKSEIFDDQFSVERPDGSNFTLKIRSTKLEDSAMYFCASIARGGRSSEQFFGPGTRLTVL.

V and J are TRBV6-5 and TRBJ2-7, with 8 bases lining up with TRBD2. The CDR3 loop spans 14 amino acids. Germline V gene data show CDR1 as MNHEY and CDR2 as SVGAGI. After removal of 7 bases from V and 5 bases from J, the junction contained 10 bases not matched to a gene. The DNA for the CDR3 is TGTGCCAGCAATTTGGCGGGAGGATATAACGAGCAGTACTTC. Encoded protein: CASNLAGGYNEQYF.

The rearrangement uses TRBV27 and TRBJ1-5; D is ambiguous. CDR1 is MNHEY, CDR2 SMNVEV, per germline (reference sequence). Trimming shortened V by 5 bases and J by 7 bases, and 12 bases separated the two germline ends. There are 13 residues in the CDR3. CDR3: CASSVTHPQPQHF. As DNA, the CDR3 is TGTGCCAGCAGTGTAACGCACCCGCAGCCCCAGCATTTT.

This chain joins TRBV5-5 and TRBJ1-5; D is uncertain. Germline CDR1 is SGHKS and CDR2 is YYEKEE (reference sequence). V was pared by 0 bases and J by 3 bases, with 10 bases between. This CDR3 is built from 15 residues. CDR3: CASSLDLRDNQPQHF. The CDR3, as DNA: TGTGCCAGCAGCTTGGACCTTAGGGACAATCAGCCCCAGCATTTT. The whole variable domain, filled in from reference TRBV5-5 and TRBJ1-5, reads DAGVTQSPTHLIKTRGQQVTLRCSPISGHKSVSWYQQVLGQGPQFIFQYYEKEERGRGNFPDRFSARQFPNYSSELNVNALLLGDSALYLCASSLDLRDNQPQHFGDGTRLSIL.

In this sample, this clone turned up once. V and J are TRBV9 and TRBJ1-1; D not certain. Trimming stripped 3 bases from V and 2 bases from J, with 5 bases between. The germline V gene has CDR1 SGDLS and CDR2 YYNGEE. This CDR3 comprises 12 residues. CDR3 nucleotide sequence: TGTGCCAGCAGCGATCAAAACACTGAAGCTTTCTTT. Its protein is CASSDQNTEAFF.

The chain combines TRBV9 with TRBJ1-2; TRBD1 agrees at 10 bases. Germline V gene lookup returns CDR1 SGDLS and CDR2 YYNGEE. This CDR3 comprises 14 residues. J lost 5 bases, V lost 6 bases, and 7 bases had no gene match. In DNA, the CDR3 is TGTGCCAGCAAACCCGGGACAGGGGATTATGGCTACACCTTC. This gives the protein CASKPGTGDYGYTF.

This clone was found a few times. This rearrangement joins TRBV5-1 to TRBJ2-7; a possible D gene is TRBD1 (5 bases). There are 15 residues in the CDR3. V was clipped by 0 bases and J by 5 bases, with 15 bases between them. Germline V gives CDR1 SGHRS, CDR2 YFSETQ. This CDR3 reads CASSLAQGRIDEQYF. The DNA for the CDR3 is TGCGCCAGCAGCTTGGCGCAGGGAAGGATCGACGAGCAGTACTTC.

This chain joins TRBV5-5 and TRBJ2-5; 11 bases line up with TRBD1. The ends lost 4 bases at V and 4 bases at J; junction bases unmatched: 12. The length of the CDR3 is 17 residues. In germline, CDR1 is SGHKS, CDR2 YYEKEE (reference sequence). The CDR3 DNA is TGTGCCAGCAGCCGGGCCCCGGACAGGGGGCTGGGAGAGACCCAGTACTTC. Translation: CASSRAPDRGLGETQYF.

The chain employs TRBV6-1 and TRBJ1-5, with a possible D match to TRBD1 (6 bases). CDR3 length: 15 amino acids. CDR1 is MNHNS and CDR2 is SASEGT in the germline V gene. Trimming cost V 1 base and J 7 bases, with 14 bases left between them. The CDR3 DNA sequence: TGTGCCAGCAGTGAAGGGGGGGGGCCTGGGCAGCCCCAGCATTTT. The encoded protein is CASSEGGGPGQPQHF.